Presented here are 16 T cell receptor beta chains from one specimen sequenced in a study of T cell responses to AZD1222 COVID-19 vaccine. Libraries were prepared by immunoSEQ multiplex PCR; TCRdb keeps only in-frame clonotypes and omits some of them. The sample includes around 99,000 clones, roughly 90% of them seen just once. Material: peripheral blood, obtained 28 days after the second AZD1222 dose. The source is an adult who received the AZD1222 COVID-19 vaccine.

The CDR3 is CASSAYFGRVSDTQYF. Here the CDR3 DNA reads TGTGCCAGCAGCGCCTACTTTGGCAGGGTATCGGATACGCAGTATTTT. The chain links TRBV9 to TRBJ2-3, with D possibly TRBD1 on 5 matching bases. Germline CDR1 and CDR2: SGDLS and YYNGEE. The length of the CDR3 is 16 residues. The V end was cut by 3 bases, the J end by 6 bases, with 20 bases between.

The chain combines TRBV24-1 with TRBJ2-2, with D tentatively TRBD2 (5 bases). The CDR3 is made up of 13 amino acids. Germline CDR1 KGHDR, CDR2 SFDVKD. V dropped 2 bases and J dropped 7 bases, with 7 bases sitting between them. CDR3 DNA sequence: TGTGCCACCAGTGATTGGACTGGCGGGGAGCTGTTTTTT. As protein: CATSDWTGGELFF.

The chain is built from TRBV27 and TRBJ2-7; 7 nucleotides align to TRBD1. After removal of 4 bases from V and 6 bases from J, the junction contained 6 bases not matched to a gene. CDR3 length: 13 amino acids. Per the germline V gene, CDR1 is MNHEY and CDR2 is SMNVEV (reference sequence). In nucleotides, the CDR3 is TGTGCCAGCAGTTCGACAGGGCAAGGCGAGCAGTACTTC. It yields the protein CASSSTGQGEQYF.

This chain links TRBV7-3 with TRBJ2-1; 10 nucleotides match TRBD2. This CDR3 region has 18 residues. Germline CDR1 reads SGHTA; CDR2 reads FQGTGA. V gave up 2 bases and J gave up 4 bases; unmatched junction bases: 11. This CDR3 reads CASSLFALGTSEYNEQFF. The CDR3 coding sequence is TGTGCCAGCAGCTTATTCGCCCTCGGGACTAGCGAGTACAATGAGCAGTTCTTC.

This chain joins TRBV9 and TRBJ2-7; 9 positions match TRBD1. Germline values: CDR1 SGDLS, CDR2 YYNGEE. There are 17 residues in the CDR3. V trimming: 7 bases; J trimming: 3 bases; junction bases outside the gene matches: 17. The CDR3 DNA follows: TGTGCCAGCTCCCGGGACAGGGCAATTGTTCAGGGCTACGAGCAGTACTTC. Encoded protein: CASSRDRAIVQGYEQYF.

This rearrangement joins TRBV19 to TRBJ2-1; 9 bases map to TRBD2. This CDR3 has 15 amino acids. V was pared by 3 bases and J by 7 bases, with 7 bases of the junction left unmatched. Germline loops: CDR1 LNHDA, CDR2 SQIVND (reference sequence). The CDR3: CASSMGGTSFNEQFF. The CDR3 nucleotides read TGTGCCAGTAGTATGGGCGGGACTAGCTTTAATGAGCAGTTCTTC.

This clone was observed a single time. V and J are TRBV19 and TRBJ2-3; D ambiguous. The CDR3 has 12 residues. Trimming pared 6 bases from V and 4 bases from J, leaving 8 bases between. CDR1 and CDR2 (germline): LNHDA, SQIVND (reference sequence). Here the CDR3 reads CASRARADTQYF. The CDR3 nucleotides read TGTGCCAGTAGGGCTAGGGCAGATACGCAGTATTTT.

This clone has only one observation. The V gene is TRBV20-1, the J gene TRBJ1-4; a possible D gene is TRBD1 (5 bases). From germline, CDR1 is DFQATT and CDR2 SNEGSKA (reference sequence). Trimming took off 6 bases at V and 4 bases at J, with 12 bases between the two ends. The CDR3 totals 13 residues. Written as DNA, the CDR3 is TGCAGTGCCAGTGGGGCAAGTAATGAAAAACTGTTTTTT. Amino acid sequence: CSASGASNEKLFF.

V gene TRBV27 combines with J gene TRBJ2-3; no definite D call. The germline V and J ends were trimmed by 3 bases and 0 bases, with 10 bases remaining between them. Per germline, CDR1 MNHEY and CDR2 SMNVEV (reference sequence). The CDR3 extends over 15 amino acids. CDR3 sequence: CASSFGATSTDTQYF. The CDR3 nucleotides read TGTGCCAGCAGTTTCGGCGCAACTAGCACAGATACGCAGTATTTT.

The chain uses TRBV21-1 and TRBJ2-7; TRBD1, the table's D call, lacks a check against the DNA. TRBV21-1 is listed as a pseudogene. This CDR3 has 14 residues. CDR3 nucleotide sequence: TGTGCCAGCAGATTATGGGCCTTGGCCTACGAGCAGTACTTC. It encodes CASRLWALAYEQYF.

Comment on this clone: This same CDR3 is encoded by further DNA sequences in the sample. The V and J genes are TRBV29-1 and TRBJ1-1; D not resolved. The V and J ends lost 7 bases and 0 bases respectively, with 12 bases between them. CDR3 size: 13 residues. Germline V CDR1 and CDR2: SQVTM, ANQGSEA. In DNA form, the CDR3 reads TGCAGCGCCGAGTTTCGGATGAACACTGAAGCTTTCTTT. Translating it yields CSAEFRMNTEAFF.

The rearrangement links TRBV5-1 to TRBJ1-2, with TRBD1 as a possible D gene (5 bases). The CDR3 spans 15 residues. The V end lost 2 bases, the J end lost 1 base, and 12 bases lay between the germline ends. In germline, CDR1 is SGHRS, CDR2 YFSETQ. The CDR3 DNA follows: TGCGCCAGCAGCTTTGGGGACGGTGTTAACTATGGCTACACCTTC. The encoded protein is CASSFGDGVNYGYTF.

V and J are TRBV11-2 and TRBJ2-1; 9 nucleotides line up with TRBD2. The CDR3 sequence is 16 residues long. The V and J ends lost 5 bases and 1 base, in that order; junction bases with no gene match: 6. Germline CDR1 is SGHAT and CDR2 is FQNNGV. The CDR3 region is CASSPKTSGSYNEQFF. In DNA form, the CDR3 reads TGTGCCAGCAGCCCAAAGACTAGCGGTTCCTACAATGAGCAGTTCTTC.

This sequence joins TRBV2 and TRBJ2-3, with 7 bases matching TRBD2. J lost 0 bases, V lost 1 base, and 1 base had no gene match. The CDR3 is made up of 15 amino acids. Germline lookup yields CDR1 SNHLY and CDR2 FYNNEI. The CDR3 spells CASSEERGSTDTQYF. In DNA, the CDR3 is TGTGCCAGCAGTGAAGAGCGGGGTAGCACAGATACGCAGTATTTT. Variable domain in full (rest from reference TRBV2 and TRBJ2-3): EPEVTQTPSHQVTQMGQEVILRCVPISNHLYFYWYRQILGQKVEFLVSFYNNEISEKSEIFDDQFSVERPDGSNFTLKIRSTKLEDSAMYFCASSEERGSTDTQYFGPGTRLTVL.

The chain carries TRBV10-3 and TRBJ2-7; 8 bases align to TRBD1. This CDR3 is 15 amino acids long. Germline loops: CDR1 ENHRY, CDR2 SYGVKD. Trimming took 0 bases from V and 7 from J; bases not matched to a gene: 8. CDR3: CAISESWTGSEEQYF. As DNA, the CDR3 is TGTGCCATCAGTGAGTCTTGGACAGGGTCTGAAGAGCAGTACTTC.

This rearrangement joins TRBV27 to TRBJ1-3; no clear D gene. Trimming took off 5 bases at V and 4 bases at J, with 15 bases between the two ends. Germline loops: CDR1 MNHEY, CDR2 SMNVEV (reference sequence). The CDR3 loop spans 15 amino acids. CDR3: CASSPTPNAGNTIYF. Written as DNA, the CDR3 is TGTGCCAGCAGTCCCACCCCAAATGCGGGAAACACCATATATTTT.